This record covers a single T cell receptor (beta chain). Its recognized antigen is unknown. No base quality values were provided; no much bigger clone lies one nucleotide off. To prepare the library, the immunoSEQ multiplex PCR assay was applied. The table was pulled from immuneACCESS by TCRdb, which kept in-frame rearrangements only. Such tables lose some clones; where checked, under half of the loss comes from unresolved V genes, and the rest has no known cause. This sample gives hundreds of thousands of clones in total; 70% to 90% of them show up just once. The ten largest clones represent more than 0.01% of the sample. This record comes from a study of shared T cell receptors in the human thymus listed by TCRdb under 2021. Study-wide context: The study investigated the way shared, self-reactive T-cell receptor alpha chains are produced in the human thymus.

At the junction V is shortened by 3 bases and J by 8 bases, with 14 bases in between. The CDR3 sequence holds 14 residues, the cysteine and phenylalanine included. Just CDR3 DNA is preserved here, 42 bases in frame from base 1. Based on the germline V gene, the CDR1 and CDR2 sequences are KGHSH and LQKENI. This same sample was also taken into another study, of human thymus T cells. The second publication reports: Donors were immunologically healthy infants undergoing open corrective cardiac surgery for congenital heart defects in Finland. Thymus tissue was collected as surgical resects that were removed during corrective cardiac surgery. Biased V and J gene segment usage appeared to be present in both thymic and peripheral blood repertoires. The related research found that thymic TCR repertoires overlapped highly between unrelated individuals. The study characterized TCR alpha and beta repertoires from roughly 8 infant thymus samples and four related peripheral blood samples. Donor ages ranging from roughly 6 to 250 days were recorded, and more than 5 male and a couple of female infants were included in the cohort. Thymocytes were mechanically released from the tissue and were stored as pellets of roughly 9-31 million cells at -70 degrees C. A QIAsymphony instrument was used to extract genomic DNA from the frozen cell pellets. TCRB and TCRAD loci were amplified from a standardized quantity of quality-controlled genomic DNA using the immunoSEQ multiplex PCR assay. The amplicons spanned the V(D)J region and were long enough to cover the CDR3 and allow V and J genes to be identified. Through the commercial immunoSEQ service, the amplicons were sequenced on an Illumina platform. Primer bias and sequencing errors were corrected as previously described, and TCRAD and TCRB were defined on the basis of the IMGT database. The repertoires were analysed using immunoSEQ Analyzer 3.0 and VDJTools for basic statistics, V/J segment usage, diversity estimates, rarefaction and pairwise overlap. Diversity was estimated using the Chao1, ChaoE, Efron-Thisted, Shannon and inverse Simpson indices, and was also estimated on datasets down-sampled to the size of the smallest sample. Repertoire overlap was determined by strict matching of CDR3 nucleotide sequence, V gene and J gene, and Jaccard-based multidimensional scaling clustering was applied. On average, thymus samples yielded around 800,000 unique TCRB clonotypes, whereas blood samples yielded some 92,000.

Here the chain combines TRBV18 and TRBJ1-5, with TRBD1 perhaps the D gene, on 5 matching bases. The source of this sequence is a girl younger than two with a congenital heart defect. Donor details come from another sample of the same person, matched by shared clones. The source material was thymocytes. The CDR3 in this case is CASSPGLSREPQHF. In nucleotides, the sequence is TGTGCCAGCTCACCGGGACTGTCAAGGGAGCCCCAGCATTTT.